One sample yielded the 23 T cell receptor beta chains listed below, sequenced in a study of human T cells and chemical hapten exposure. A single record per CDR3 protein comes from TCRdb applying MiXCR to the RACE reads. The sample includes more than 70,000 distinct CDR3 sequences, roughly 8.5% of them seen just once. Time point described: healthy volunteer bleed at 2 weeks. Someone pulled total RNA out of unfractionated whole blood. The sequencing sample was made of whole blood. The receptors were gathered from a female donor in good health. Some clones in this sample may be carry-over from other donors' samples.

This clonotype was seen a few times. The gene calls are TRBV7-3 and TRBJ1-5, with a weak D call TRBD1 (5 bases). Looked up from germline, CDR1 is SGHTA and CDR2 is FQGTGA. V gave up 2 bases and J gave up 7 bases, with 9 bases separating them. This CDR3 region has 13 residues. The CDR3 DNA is TGTGCCAGCAGCTTAGGGGCACGGCAGCCCCAGCATTTT. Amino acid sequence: CASSLGARQPQHF. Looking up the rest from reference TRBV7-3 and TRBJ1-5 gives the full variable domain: GAGVSQTPSNKVTEKGKYVELRCDPISGHTALYWYRQSLGQGPEFLIYFQGTGAADDSGLPNDRFFAVRPEGSVSTLKIQRTERGDSAVYLCASSLGARQPQHFGDGTRLSIL.

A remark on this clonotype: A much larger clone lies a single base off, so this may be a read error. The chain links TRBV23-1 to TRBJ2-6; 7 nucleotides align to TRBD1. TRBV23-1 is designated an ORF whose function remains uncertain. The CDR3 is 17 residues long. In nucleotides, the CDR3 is TGCGCCAGCAGTCAGCAGGGGGTTCCCTCTGGGGCCAACGTCCTGGCTTTC. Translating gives CASSQQGVPSGANVLAF.

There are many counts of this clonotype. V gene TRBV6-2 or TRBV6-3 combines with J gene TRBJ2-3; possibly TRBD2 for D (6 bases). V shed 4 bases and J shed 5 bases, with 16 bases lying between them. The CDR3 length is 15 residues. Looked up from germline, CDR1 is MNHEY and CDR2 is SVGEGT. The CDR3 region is CASSSVGLRGDTQYF. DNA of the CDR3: TGTGCCAGCAGTTCTGTGGGACTCCGGGGAGATACGCAGTATTTT.

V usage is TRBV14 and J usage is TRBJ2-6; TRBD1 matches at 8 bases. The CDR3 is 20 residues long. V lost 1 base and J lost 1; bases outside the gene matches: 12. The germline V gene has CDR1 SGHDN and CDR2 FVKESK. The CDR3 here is CASSQGLLDRGASGANVLTF. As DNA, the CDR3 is TGTGCCAGCAGCCAAGGTCTCCTTGACAGGGGCGCTTCTGGGGCCAACGTCCTGACTTTC.

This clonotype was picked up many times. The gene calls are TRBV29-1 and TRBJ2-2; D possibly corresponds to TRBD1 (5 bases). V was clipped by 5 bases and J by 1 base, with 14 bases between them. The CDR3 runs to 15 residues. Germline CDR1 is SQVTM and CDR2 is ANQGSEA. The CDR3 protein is CSVLPLDRNTGELFF. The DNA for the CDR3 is TGCAGCGTTCTCCCCCTCGACAGGAACACCGGGGAGCTGTTTTTT.

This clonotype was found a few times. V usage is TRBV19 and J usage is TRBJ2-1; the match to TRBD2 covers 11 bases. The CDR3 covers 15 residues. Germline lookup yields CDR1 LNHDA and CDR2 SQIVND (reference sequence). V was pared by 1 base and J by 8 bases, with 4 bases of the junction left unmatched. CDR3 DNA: TGTGCCAGTAGTATAGTGGGTAGCGGGAGGGATGAGCAGTTCTTC. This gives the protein CASSIVGSGRDEQFF.

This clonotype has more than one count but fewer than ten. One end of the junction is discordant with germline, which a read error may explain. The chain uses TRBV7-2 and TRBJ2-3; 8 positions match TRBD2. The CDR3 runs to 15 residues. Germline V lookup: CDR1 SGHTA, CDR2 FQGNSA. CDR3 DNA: TGTGCCAGCAGCCTAGCTAGCGGGTACACAGATACGCAGTATTTT. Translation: CASSLASGYTDTQYF.

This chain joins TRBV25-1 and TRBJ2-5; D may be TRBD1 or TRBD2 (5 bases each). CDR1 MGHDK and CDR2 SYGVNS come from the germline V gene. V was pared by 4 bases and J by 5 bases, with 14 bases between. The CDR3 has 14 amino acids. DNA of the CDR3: TGTGCCAGCAGTGTGGCAGGGACCGGGGAGACCCAGTACTTC. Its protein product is CASSVAGTGETQYF.

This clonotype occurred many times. As DNA, the CDR3 is TGTGCCAGCAGCCAAGAAAGGGGGCAGTTCTTC. Protein: CASSQERGQFF. The rearrangement joins TRBV3-1 to TRBJ2-1, with D perhaps TRBD1 (5 bases). V dropped 0 bases and J dropped 12 bases, with 6 bases sitting between them. The CDR3 has 11 residues. CDR1 is LGHDT, CDR2 YNNKEL, per germline (reference sequence).

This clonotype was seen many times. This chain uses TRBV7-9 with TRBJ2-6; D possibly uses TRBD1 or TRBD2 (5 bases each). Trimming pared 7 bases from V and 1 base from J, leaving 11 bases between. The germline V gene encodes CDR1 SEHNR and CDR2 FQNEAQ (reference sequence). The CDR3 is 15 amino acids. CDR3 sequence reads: CASIRGVSGANVLTF. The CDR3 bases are TGTGCCAGCATCCGGGGCGTTTCTGGGGCCAACGTCCTGACTTTC. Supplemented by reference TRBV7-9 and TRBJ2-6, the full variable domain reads DTGVSQNPRHKITKRGQNVTFRCDPISEHNRLYWYRQTLGQGPEFLTYFQNEAQLEKSRLLSDRFSAERPKGSFSTLEIQRTEQGDSAMYLCASIRGVSGANVLTFGAGSRLTVL.

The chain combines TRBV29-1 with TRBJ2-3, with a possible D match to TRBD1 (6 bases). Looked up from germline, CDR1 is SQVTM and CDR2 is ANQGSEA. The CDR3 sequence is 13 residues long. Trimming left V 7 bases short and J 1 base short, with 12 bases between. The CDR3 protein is CSAATGGTDTQYF. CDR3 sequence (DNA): TGCAGCGCTGCGACAGGCGGCACAGATACGCAGTATTTT.

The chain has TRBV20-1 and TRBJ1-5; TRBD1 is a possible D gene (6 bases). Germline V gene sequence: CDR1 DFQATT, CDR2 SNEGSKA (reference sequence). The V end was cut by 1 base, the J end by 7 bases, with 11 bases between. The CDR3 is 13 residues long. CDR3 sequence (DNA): TGCAGTGCTAGAGTGCAGGGGAGCCAGCCCCAGCATTTT. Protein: CSARVQGSQPQHF.

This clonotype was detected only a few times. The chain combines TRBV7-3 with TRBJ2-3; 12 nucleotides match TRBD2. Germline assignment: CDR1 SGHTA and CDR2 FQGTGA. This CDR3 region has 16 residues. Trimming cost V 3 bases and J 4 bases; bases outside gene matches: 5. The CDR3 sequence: CASSLTSGSISDTQYF. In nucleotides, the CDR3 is TGTGCCAGCAGCTTGACTAGCGGGAGTATTTCAGATACGCAGTATTTT.

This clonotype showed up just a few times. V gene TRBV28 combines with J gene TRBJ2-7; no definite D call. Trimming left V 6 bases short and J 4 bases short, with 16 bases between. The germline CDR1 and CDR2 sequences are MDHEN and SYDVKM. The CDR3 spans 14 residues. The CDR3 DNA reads TGTGCCAGCAGCCCCCGAGCCGCTATTTACGAGCAGTACTTC. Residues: CASSPRAAIYEQYF. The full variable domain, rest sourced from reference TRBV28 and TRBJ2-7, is DVKVTQSSRYLVKRTGEKVFLECVQDMDHENMFWYRQDPGLGLRLIYFSYDVKMKEKGDIPEGYSVSREKKERFSLILESASTNQTSMYLCASSPRAAIYEQYFGPGTRLTVT.

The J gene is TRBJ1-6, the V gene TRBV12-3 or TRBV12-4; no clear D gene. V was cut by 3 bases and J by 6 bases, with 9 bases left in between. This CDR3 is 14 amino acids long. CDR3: CASSLVGFNSPLHF. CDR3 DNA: TGTGCCAGCAGTTTGGTCGGATTTAATTCACCCCTCCACTTT.

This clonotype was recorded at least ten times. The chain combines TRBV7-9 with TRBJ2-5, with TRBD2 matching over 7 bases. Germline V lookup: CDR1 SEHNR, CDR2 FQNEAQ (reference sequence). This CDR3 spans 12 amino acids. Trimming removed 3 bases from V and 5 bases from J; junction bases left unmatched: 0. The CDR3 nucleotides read TGTGCCAGCAGCTTTAGCGGGGAGACCCAGTACTTC. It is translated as CASSFSGETQYF.

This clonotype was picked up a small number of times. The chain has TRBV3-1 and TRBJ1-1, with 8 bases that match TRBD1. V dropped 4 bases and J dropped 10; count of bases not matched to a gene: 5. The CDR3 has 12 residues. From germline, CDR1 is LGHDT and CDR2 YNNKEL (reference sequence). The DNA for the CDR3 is TGTGCCAGCAGCCCTCGTGACAGGGGAGCTTTCTTT. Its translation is CASSPRDRGAFF.

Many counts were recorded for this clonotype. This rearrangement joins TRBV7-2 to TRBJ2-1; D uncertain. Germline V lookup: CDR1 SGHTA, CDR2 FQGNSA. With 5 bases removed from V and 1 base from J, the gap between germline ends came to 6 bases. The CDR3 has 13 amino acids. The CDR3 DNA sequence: TGTGCCAGCAGCGCCGTATCCTACAATGAGCAGTTCTTC. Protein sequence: CASSAVSYNEQFF.

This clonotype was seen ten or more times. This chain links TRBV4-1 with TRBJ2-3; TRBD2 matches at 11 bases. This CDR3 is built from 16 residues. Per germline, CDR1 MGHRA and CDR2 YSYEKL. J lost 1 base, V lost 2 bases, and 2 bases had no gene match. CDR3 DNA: TGCGCCAGCAGCCAAATACTAGCGGGAGGCACAGATACGCAGTATTTT. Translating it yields CASSQILAGGTDTQYF.

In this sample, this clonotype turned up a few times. CDR3 residues: CASSLGGTGSNEQFF. CDR3 in DNA: TGCGCCAGCAGCTTGGGCGGCACAGGGAGCAATGAGCAGTTCTTC. The chain couples TRBV5-1 to TRBJ2-1, with D maybe TRBD1 (6 bases). The CDR3 extends over 15 amino acids. The germline V gene encodes CDR1 SGHRS and CDR2 YFSETQ. V was trimmed by 0 bases and J by 6 bases, leaving 13 bases between them.

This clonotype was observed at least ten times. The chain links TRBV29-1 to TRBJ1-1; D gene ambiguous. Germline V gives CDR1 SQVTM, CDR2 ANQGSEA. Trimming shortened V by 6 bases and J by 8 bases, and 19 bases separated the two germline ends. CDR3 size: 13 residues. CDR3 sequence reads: CSVRTSALSEAFF. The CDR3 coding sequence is TGCAGCGTCCGGACGTCGGCCCTGTCGGAAGCTTTCTTT. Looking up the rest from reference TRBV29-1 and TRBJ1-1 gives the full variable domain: SAVISQKPSRDICQRGTSLTIQCQVDSQVTMMFWYRQQPGQSLTLIATANQGSEATYESGFVIDKFPISRPNLTFSTLTVSNMSPEDSSIYLCSVRTSALSEAFFGQGTRLTVV.

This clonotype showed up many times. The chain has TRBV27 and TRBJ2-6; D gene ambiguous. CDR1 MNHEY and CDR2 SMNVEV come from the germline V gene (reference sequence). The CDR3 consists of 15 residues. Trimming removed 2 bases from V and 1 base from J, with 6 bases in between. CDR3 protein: CASSLEGSGANVLTF. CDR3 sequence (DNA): TGTGCCAGCAGTTTAGAAGGGTCTGGGGCCAACGTCCTGACTTTC.

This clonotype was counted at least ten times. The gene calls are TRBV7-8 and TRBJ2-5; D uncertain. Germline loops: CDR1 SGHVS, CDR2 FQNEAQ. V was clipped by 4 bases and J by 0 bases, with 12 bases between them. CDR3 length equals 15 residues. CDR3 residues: CASSSPPPYQETQYF. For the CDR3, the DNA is TGTGCCAGCAGCTCTCCTCCGCCGTACCAAGAGACCCAGTACTTC.